This T cell receptor beta chain is drawn from a study of blood T cell repertoires in COVID-19. Study background: PBMCs, B-cell-depleted T cells, or T cells provided the cDNA or gDNA that made up the material.

The method was immunoSEQ multiplex PCR; TCRdb's version includes in-frame clones alone and lacks a portion of them. The table shows around 18,000 clones, with 85% to 90% occurring only once. The CDR3 runs 14 residues. In germline, CDR1 is KGHSY, CDR2 FQNENV. J was trimmed by 4 bases and V by 4 bases; bases with no gene match: 6. The rearrangement links TRBV16 to TRBJ1-1, with 7 bases aligning to TRBD1. This clonotype originated in a man aged 55 to 70 with active COVID-19. Sequencing was done on a sample of peripheral blood. CDR3 region: CASSPRDSVTEAFF. In DNA form, the CDR3 reads TGTGCCAGCAGCCCTCGGGACAGCGTCACTGAAGCTTTCTTT.